This TCR beta chain was sequenced during a study of molecular identifiers for immune sequencing clone quantification. Trimming removed 6 bases at V and 7 bases at J, with 19 bases between. In germline, CDR1 is MNHEY, CDR2 SVGEGT. The CDR3 contains 15 residues. Naive CD8 library inputs spanned about 17,000 to 1,100,000 sorted cells and 10%, 30% or 50% RNA. Previously described methods with listed TCR primers produced the bulk TCR libraries. TCRdb reprocessed the PCR reads with MiXCR, giving one entry per CDR3 protein. The sample records about 97,000 distinct CDR3 sequences, approximately 24% being singletons. About this clonotype: A much larger clone lies one base from this, so it may be a read error.

The clonotype comes from a human donor in good health. Some libraries in this study had Jurkat cell RNA spiked in. J is TRBJ1-5 and V is TRBV6-2 or TRBV6-3; tentative D call: TRBD1 (6 bases). The specimen was naive CD8+ T cells from blood, with Jurkat cell RNA spiked in. The sample's subset: FACS-sorted CD8+CD4-CCR7+CD45RA+ naive T cells. The CDR3 DNA is TGTGCCAGCAGAACCAGGGGTTCCGGGGAGCAGCCCCAGCATTTT. Translation: CASRTRGSGEQPQHF.